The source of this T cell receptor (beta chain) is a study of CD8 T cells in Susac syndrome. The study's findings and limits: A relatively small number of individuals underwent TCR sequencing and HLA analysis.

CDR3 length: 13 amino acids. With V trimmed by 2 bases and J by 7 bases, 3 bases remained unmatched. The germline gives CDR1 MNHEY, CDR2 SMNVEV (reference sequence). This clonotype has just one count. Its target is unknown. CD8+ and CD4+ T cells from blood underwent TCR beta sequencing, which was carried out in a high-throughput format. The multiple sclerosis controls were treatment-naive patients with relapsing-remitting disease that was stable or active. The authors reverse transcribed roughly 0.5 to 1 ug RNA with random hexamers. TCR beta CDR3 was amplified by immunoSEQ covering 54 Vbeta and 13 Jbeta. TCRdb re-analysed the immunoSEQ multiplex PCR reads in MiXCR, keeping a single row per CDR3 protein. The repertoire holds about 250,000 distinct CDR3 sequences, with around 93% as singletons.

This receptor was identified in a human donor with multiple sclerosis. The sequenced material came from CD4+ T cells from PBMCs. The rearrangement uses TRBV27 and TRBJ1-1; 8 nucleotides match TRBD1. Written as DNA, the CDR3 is TGTGCCAGCAGTTTAGTACAGGGGGTTGAAGCTTTCTTT. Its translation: CASSLVQGVEAFF.